Detailed here is one T cell receptor (beta chain). Its target is unknown. The CDR3 consists of 13 residues. Deletions cut 5 bases from V and 6 bases from J, with 13 bases between. Germline assignment: CDR1 ENHRY and CDR2 SYGVKD. These data belong to a study of chemoradiotherapy in HPV16-positive cancers. Study-wide background: Candidate HPV-specific T-cell clones and common TCR motifs came from functional assays in a couple of HPV16-positive patients. Whole-study results and caveats: The functional HPV-specific definition rests on just a couple of HPV16-positive patients. Candidate HPV-specific clones and E7-related TCR motifs grew in tumor during treatment.

Assay used: immunoSEQ multiplex PCR; TCRdb lists only in-frame clones, some missing. Of 30,000 to 50,000 clones in the sample, under 80% are singletons; the top ten hold about 5%. The TCR was taken from a human donor with HPV-associated anogenital cancer. The material sequenced was blood, taken from a patient who underwent chemoradiotherapy. The chain uses TRBV10-3 and TRBJ1-1; weak D call: TRBD1 (6 bases). CDR3: CAISPLTGPEAFF. For the CDR3, the DNA is TGTGCCATCAGTCCATTGACAGGACCTGAAGCTTTCTTT.